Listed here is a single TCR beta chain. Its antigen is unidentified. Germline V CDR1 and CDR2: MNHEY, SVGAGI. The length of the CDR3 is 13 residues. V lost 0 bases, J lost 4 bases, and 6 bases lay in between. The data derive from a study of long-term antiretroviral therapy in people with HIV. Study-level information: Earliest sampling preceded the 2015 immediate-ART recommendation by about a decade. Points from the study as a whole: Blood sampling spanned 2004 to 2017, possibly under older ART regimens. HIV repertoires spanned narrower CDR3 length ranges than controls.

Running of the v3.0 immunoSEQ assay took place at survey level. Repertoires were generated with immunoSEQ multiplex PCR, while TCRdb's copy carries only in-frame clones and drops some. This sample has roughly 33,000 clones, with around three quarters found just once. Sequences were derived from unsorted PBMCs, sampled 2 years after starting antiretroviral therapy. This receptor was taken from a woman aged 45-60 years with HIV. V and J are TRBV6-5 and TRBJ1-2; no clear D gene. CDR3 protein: CASSYSPVYGYTF. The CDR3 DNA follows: TGTGCCAGCAGTTACTCTCCCGTCTATGGCTACACCTTC.